This T cell receptor beta chain was identified in a study of cytomegalovirus exposure and HLA in healthy donors. Concerning this clone itself: Its antigen is unknown.

The PCR used 60 Vbeta and 13 Jbeta primers. TCRdb's table, derived via immunoSEQ multiplex PCR, lists solely in-frame clones and lacks some. The sample includes 150,000 to 200,000 clones, 68% of them seen just once. Per germline, CDR1 LNHDA and CDR2 SQIVND (reference sequence). V shed 1 base and J 7 bases; nucleotides not matched to a gene: 4. The CDR3 runs to 14 residues. The donors were healthy bone marrow donors. Study findings and constraints: Later analysis identified several of the most significant clusters that appeared linked to common viral pathogens. Rarity characterized most TCR sequences, yet some public TCRs appeared in many donors.

The material sequenced was PBMCs. The receptor's source is a woman younger than 30 in good health and CMV-seropositive. The chain employs TRBV19 and TRBJ1-2, with TRBD1 matching 9 bases. The CDR3 spells CASSIGDRAIGYTF. In DNA, the CDR3 is TGTGCCAGTAGTATAGGGGACAGGGCTATTGGCTACACCTTC.